This is a list of T cell receptor beta chains from one sample in a study of T cell repertoires in aging, cancer and after chemotherapy. One entry per CDR3 protein results from TCRdb running MiXCR on the multiplex PCR reads. The table lists a few thousand distinct CDR3 sequences, 20% to 25% of them singletons, with 3.5% to 5% in the top ten. The specimen was blood. These receptors were collected from a human donor with a blood cancer. Each CDR3 is given with its conserved first and last residue. D genes are given only for firm matches. Only some rows state a clone size, as once, few, many or a class for expanded clones.

V	D	J	size	CDR3	DNA
TRBV18	TRBD1	TRBJ2-3	medium-sized	CASSPGQGQSDTQYF	TGTGCCAGCTCACCTGGACAGGGTCAGTCGGATACGCAGTATTTT
TRBV27	NA	TRBJ2-5	medium-sized	CASSPRGQETQYF	TGTGCCAGCAGTCCCAGGGGACAAGAGACCCAGTACTTC
TRBV6-4	TRBD2	TRBJ2-3	medium-sized	CASSDGLAGDTDTQYF	TGTGCCAGCAGTGACGGACTAGCGGGAGACACAGATACGCAGTATTTT
TRBV7-9	NA	TRBJ1-6	NA	CATQRGGASNSPLHF	TGTGCCACCCAACGAGGGGGAGCCTCTAATTCACCCCTCCACTTT
TRBV12-3/TRBV12-4	TRBD1	TRBJ1-1	few	CASTPRAQGVTEAFF	TGTGCCAGCACCCCTCGGGCCCAGGGGGTCACTGAAGCTTTCTTT
TRBV11-2	NA	TRBJ1-4	medium-sized	CASSGTEAGKLFF	TGTGCCAGCTCCGGGACCGAGGCTGGAAAACTGTTTTTT
TRBV7-2	TRBD2	TRBJ2-3	NA	CASSSRLAGGDTQYF	TGTGCCAGCAGCTCAAGACTAGCGGGAGGGGATACGCAGTATTTT
TRBV27	TRBD2	TRBJ2-5	medium-sized	CASSLSGGSSRGTQYF	TGTGCCAGCAGTTTATCGGGCGGGAGCTCTAGGGGGACCCAGTACTTC
TRBV27	NA	TRBJ2-3	medium-sized	CASSQVPPGDTQYF	TGTGCCAGCAGCCAAGTCCCACCCGGAGATACGCAGTATTTT
TRBV20-1	NA	TRBJ2-5	few	CSAYTRDETQYF	TGCAGTGCTTATACTAGGGACGAGACCCAGTACTTC
TRBV12-3/TRBV12-4	NA	TRBJ1-1	NA	CASSSGEGGEAFF	TGTGCCAGCAGTTCTGGGGAAGGGGGTGAAGCTTTCTTT
TRBV5-1	NA	TRBJ1-5	few	CASSLGSYQPQHF	TGCGCCAGCAGCTTGGGGAGCTATCAGCCCCAGCATTTT
TRBV5-1	TRBD1	TRBJ2-2	few	CASSFRQGSGELFF	TGCGCCAGCAGCTTTCGACAGGGGTCCGGGGAGCTGTTTTTT
TRBV5-1	NA	TRBJ2-5	NA	CASSLDTNQETQYF	TGCGCCAGCAGCTTGGACACAAACCAAGAGACCCAGTACTTC
TRBV18	NA	TRBJ2-5	medium-sized	CASSPGQLETQYF	TGTGCCAGCTCACCAGGACAGTTAGAGACCCAGTACTTC
TRBV5-1	TRBD1	TRBJ2-7	NA	CASSLGGTGITYEQYF	TGCGCCAGCAGCTTGGGGGGGACAGGGATCACCTACGAGCAGTACTTC
TRBV15	NA	TRBJ2-1	medium-sized	CATSRTGDYNEQFF	TGTGCCACCAGCAGGACAGGAGACTACAATGAGCAGTTCTTC
TRBV20-1	NA	TRBJ1-1	NA	CSARLGGLDTEAFF	TGCAGTGCTAGATTAGGGGGGCTGGACACTGAAGCTTTCTTT
TRBV6-1	NA	TRBJ2-7	few	CASSPRWAPYEQYF	TGTGCCAGCAGCCCAAGGTGGGCCCCCTACGAGCAGTACTTC
TRBV27	NA	TRBJ2-5	large	CASTAEGRSQETQYF	TGTGCCAGCACCGCTGAGGGGAGATCCCAAGAGACCCAGTACTTC
TRBV6-1	NA	TRBJ1-4	medium-sized	CASSAQGRGEKLFF	TGTGCCAGCAGTGCGCAGGGGCGCGGTGAAAAACTGTTTTTT
TRBV15	TRBD1	TRBJ1-5	medium-sized	CATSRGVGGIQPQHF	TGTGCCACCAGCAGAGGCGTAGGGGGCATTCAGCCCCAGCATTTT
TRBV5-5	TRBD2	TRBJ2-1	medium-sized	CASSSSGEAYNEQFF	TGTGCCAGCAGCTCTAGCGGGGAGGCCTACAATGAGCAGTTCTTC
TRBV11-1	TRBD2	TRBJ2-7	medium-sized	CASSSGTSGSYEQYF	TGTGCCAGCAGCTCCGGGACTAGCGGCTCCTACGAGCAGTACTTC
TRBV5-1	TRBD2	TRBJ2-1	NA	CASSLERRGGHNEQFF	TGCGCCAGCAGCTTGGAGAGGCGGGGGGGACACAATGAGCAGTTCTTC
TRBV19	TRBD2	TRBJ2-3	NA	CASSAGLGTDTQYF	TGTGCCAGTAGTGCAGGACTAGGCACAGATACGCAGTATTTT
TRBV7-9	TRBD1	TRBJ1-3	NA	CASSLGDRGYIGNTIYF	TGTGCCAGCAGCTTAGGGGACAGGGGATATATTGGAAACACCATATATTTT
TRBV7-2	NA	TRBJ1-5	few	CASSMGGWGNQPQHF	TGTGCCAGCAGCATGGGGGGTTGGGGCAATCAGCCCCAGCATTTT
TRBV19	TRBD2	TRBJ2-1	medium-sized	CASSISSGRALFF	TGTGCCAGTAGTATATCTAGCGGGAGAGCCCTGTTCTTC
TRBV6-5	TRBD1	TRBJ2-2	medium-sized	CASSPGGWNTGELFF	TGTGCCAGCAGTCCAGGGGGCTGGAACACCGGGGAGCTGTTTTTT
TRBV5-8	NA	TRBJ2-1	few	CASSRYNEQFF	TGTGCCAGCAGTCGATACAATGAGCAGTTCTTC
TRBV19	NA	TRBJ1-5	once	CASKEGEGYSNQPQHF	TGTGCCAGTAAAGAGGGGGAGGGTTATAGCAATCAGCCCCAGCATTTT
TRBV12-3/TRBV12-4	NA	TRBJ1-2	medium-sized	CASTPTVGVYGYTF	TGTGCCAGCACCCCGACAGTGGGGGTCTATGGCTACACCTTC
TRBV12-3/TRBV12-4	NA	TRBJ2-1	few	CASKKVGGQVDEQFF	TGTGCCAGCAAAAAGGTGGGGGGCCAAGTGGATGAGCAGTTCTTC
TRBV10-3	NA	TRBJ1-1	few	CAISGMGLNTEAFF	TGTGCCATCAGTGGGATGGGATTGAACACTGAAGCTTTCTTT
TRBV20-1	TRBD2	TRBJ2-1	NA	CSPRRTSGRQVYNEQFF	TGCAGTCCACGACGGACTAGCGGGAGGCAGGTGTACAATGAGCAGTTCTTC
TRBV5-4	TRBD1	TRBJ2-1	few	CASSATGRFYNEQFF	TGTGCCAGCAGCGCGACAGGGCGCTTTTACAATGAGCAGTTCTTC
TRBV7-6	TRBD2	TRBJ2-1	medium-sized	CASTSSGEGYNEQFF	TGTGCCAGCACTAGTAGCGGGGAAGGCTACAATGAGCAGTTCTTC
TRBV29-1	NA	TRBJ1-1	medium-sized	CSVHTTGNTEAFF	TGCAGCGTCCACACGACAGGGAACACTGAAGCTTTCTTT
TRBV5-4	NA	TRBJ2-1	medium-sized	CASSLAYEQFF	TGTGCCAGCAGCTTGGCCTATGAGCAGTTCTTC
TRBV15	TRBD1	TRBJ1-5	medium-sized	CATSRDTGGGNQPQHF	TGTGCCACCAGCAGAGACACAGGGGGCGGCAATCAGCCCCAGCATTTT
TRBV28	NA	TRBJ2-7	few	CASTPVGSTQQYF	TGTGCCAGCACCCCAGTCGGGTCTACGCAGCAGTACTTC
TRBV18	TRBD2	TRBJ2-7	few	CASSRWTGTSGLYEQYF	TGTGCCAGCTCACGCTGGACCGGGACTAGCGGCCTCTACGAGCAGTACTTC
TRBV30	NA	TRBJ2-5	medium-sized	CAWKSIKDSQETQYF	TGTGCCTGGAAATCCATTAAGGACAGCCAAGAGACCCAGTACTTC
TRBV5-1	NA	TRBJ2-2	few	CASSPGGTGTTGELFF	TGCGCCAGCAGCCCGGGAGGGACAGGGACCACCGGGGAGCTGTTTTTT
TRBV12-3/TRBV12-4	NA	TRBJ2-7	medium-sized	CASSLFGRSYEQYF	TGTGCCAGCAGTTTGTTTGGCAGATCCTACGAGCAGTACTTC
TRBV12-3/TRBV12-4	NA	TRBJ1-2	once	CASSFRAGNYGYTF	TGTGCCAGCAGTTTTCGGGCGGGGAACTATGGCTACACCTTC
TRBV7-9	TRBD1	TRBJ2-5	NA	CASSLERGQGAETQYF	TGTGCCAGCAGCTTAGAGAGGGGACAGGGGGCTGAGACCCAGTACTTC
TRBV5-1	NA	TRBJ2-7	few	CASSGDRPEQYF	TGCGCCAGCAGCGGCGACAGGCCCGAGCAGTACTTC
TRBV5-5	NA	TRBJ1-2	NA	CASSFLTTATNYGYTF	TGTGCCAGCAGCTTCCTCACGACCGCAACTAACTATGGCTACACCTTC
TRBV10-2	NA	TRBJ2-3	few	CASIPRGFTDTQYF	TGCGCCAGCATCCCCAGGGGATTCACAGATACGCAGTATTTT
TRBV10-3	NA	TRBJ2-5	medium-sized	CAISESTRETQYF	TGTGCCATCAGTGAGTCGACTCGGGAGACCCAGTACTTC
TRBV7-9	NA	TRBJ2-3	NA	CASSLAGSDLTDTQYF	TGTGCCAGCAGCTTAGCTGGTAGCGACCTCACAGATACGCAGTATTTT
TRBV10-3	NA	TRBJ1-2	NA	CAISESVYGYTF	TGTGCCATCAGTGAGTCGGTATATGGCTACACCTTC